In its sample, the clone carrying this T cell receptor (beta chain) was seen once. The entry originates in a study of glioma-infiltrating T cells after dendritic cell vaccination. About the research overall: Samples are from glioblastoma patients in Phase I and II dendritic cell vaccine trials. Patients received three intradermal dendritic cell vaccine injections at biweekly intervals.

Deletions cut 2 bases from V and 2 bases from J, with 20 bases between. From germline, CDR1 is SEHNR and CDR2 FQNEAQ (reference sequence). The CDR3 loop spans 18 amino acids. TCRdb's copy holds only in-frame clones and misses some; the assay was immunoSEQ multiplex PCR. The table includes about 92,000 clones, 86% detected once. The sample consisted of blood, taken before dendritic cell vaccination. This clonotype originated in a human donor with glioblastoma. The V gene is TRBV7-9, the J gene TRBJ2-3; D is possibly TRBD2 (7 bases). This CDR3 reads CASSLIATGRAPTDTQYF. As DNA, the CDR3 is TGTGCCAGCAGCTTAATCGCAACAGGGAGGGCCCCCACAGATACGCAGTATTTT.